This T cell receptor beta chain was recovered during a study of cytomegalovirus exposure and HLA in healthy donors. V was cut by 0 bases and J by 5 bases, with 16 bases left in between. The CDR3 spans 16 residues. Germline loops: CDR1 SGDLS, CDR2 YYNGEE. PCR employed 60 Vbeta and 13 Jbeta primers. The protocol was immunoSEQ multiplex PCR, while the TCRdb copy is restricted to in-frame clones and leaves out a portion. Of more than 150,000 clones listed, around 80% are singletons. With regard to this clone: The antigen is not known.

The study, taken as a whole, reports: Rates of TCR association differed by HLA locus in a later analysis, with DRB1 highest and HLA-C lowest. The study listed roughly 150 cytomegalovirus-associated TCR beta chains.

The V gene is TRBV9, the J gene TRBJ2-3; D is perhaps TRBD2 (6 bases). The specimen sequenced was PBMCs. This TCR came from a man aged 18 to 30 in good health and CMV-seronegative. CDR3 sequence reads: CASSVDGTPGRDTQYF. Here the CDR3 DNA reads TGTGCCAGCAGCGTAGATGGGACTCCAGGGAGAGATACGCAGTATTTT.